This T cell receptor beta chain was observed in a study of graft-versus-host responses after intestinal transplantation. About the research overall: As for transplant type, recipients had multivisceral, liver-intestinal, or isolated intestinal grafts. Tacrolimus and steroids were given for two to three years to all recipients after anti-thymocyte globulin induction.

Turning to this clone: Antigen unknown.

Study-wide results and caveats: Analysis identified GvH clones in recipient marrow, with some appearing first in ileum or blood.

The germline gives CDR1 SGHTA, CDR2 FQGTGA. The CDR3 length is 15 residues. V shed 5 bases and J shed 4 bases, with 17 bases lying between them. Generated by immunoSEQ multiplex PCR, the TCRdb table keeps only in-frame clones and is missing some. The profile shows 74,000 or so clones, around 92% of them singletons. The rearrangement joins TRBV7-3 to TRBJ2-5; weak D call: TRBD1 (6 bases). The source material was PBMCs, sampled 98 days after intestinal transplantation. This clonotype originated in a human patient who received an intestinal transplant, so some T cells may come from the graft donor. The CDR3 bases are TGTGCCAGCAGCCCAACCTACAGGGATGGAGAGACCCAGTACTTC. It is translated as CASSPTYRDGETQYF.